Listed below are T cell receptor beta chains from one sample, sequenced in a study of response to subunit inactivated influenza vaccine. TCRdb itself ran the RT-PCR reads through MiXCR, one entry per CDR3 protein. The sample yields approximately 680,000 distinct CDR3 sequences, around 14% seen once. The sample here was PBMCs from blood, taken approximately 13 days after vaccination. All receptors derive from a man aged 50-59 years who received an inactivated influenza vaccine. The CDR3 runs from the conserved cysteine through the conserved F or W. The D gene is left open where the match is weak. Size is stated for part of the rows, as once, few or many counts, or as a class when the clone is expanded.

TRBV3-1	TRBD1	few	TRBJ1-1	CASSRLQGAVEAFF	TGTGCCAGCAGCCGACTACAGGGGGCGGTTGAAGCTTTCTTT
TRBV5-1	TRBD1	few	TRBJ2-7	CASSPDRFLSYEQYF	TGCGCCAGCAGCCCGGACAGGTTCCTCTCCTACGAGCAGTACTTC
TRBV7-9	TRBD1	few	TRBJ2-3	CASSSLRTGGWTDTQYF	TGTGCCAGCAGCTCATTAAGGACAGGGGGGTGGACAGATACGCAGTATTTT
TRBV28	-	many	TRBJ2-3	CASSLKASRIDSTDTQYF	TGTGCCAGCAGTTTAAAGGCCAGTCGGATAGATAGCACAGATACGCAGTATTTT
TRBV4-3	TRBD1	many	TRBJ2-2	CASSQGGTGLPGELFF	TGCGCCAGCAGCCAAGGAGGGACAGGGTTGCCCGGGGAGCTGTTTTTT
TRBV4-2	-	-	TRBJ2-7	CASSQEGGGSGIVYEQYF	TGTGCCAGCAGCCAAGAAGGGGGCGGTAGCGGGATAGTTTACGAGCAGTACTTC
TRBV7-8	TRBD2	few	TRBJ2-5	CASSFSGVARYQETQYF	TGTGCCAGCAGCTTTAGCGGGGTAGCGAGGTACCAAGAGACCCAGTACTTC
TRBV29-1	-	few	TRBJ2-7	CSVEGPGRDYEQYF	TGCAGCGTTGAGGGACCGGGTAGGGACTACGAGCAGTACTTC
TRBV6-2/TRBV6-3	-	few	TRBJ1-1	CASSYGEVAAFF	TGTGCCAGCAGTTACGGCGAGGTAGCTGCTTTCTTT
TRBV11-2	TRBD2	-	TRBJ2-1	CASSLLSTSGRISNEQFF	TGTGCCAGCAGCTTATTGTCGACTAGCGGGAGGATAAGCAATGAGCAGTTCTTC
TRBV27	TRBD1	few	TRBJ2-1	CASSLGQGAGEQFF	TGTGCCAGCAGTTTGGGACAGGGGGCCGGTGAGCAGTTCTTC
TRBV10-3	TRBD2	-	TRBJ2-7	CAISGSRAGGAYEQYF	TGTGCCATCAGTGGGTCTAGGGCGGGGGGTGCCTACGAGCAGTACTTC
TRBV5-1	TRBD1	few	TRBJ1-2	CASSLTPGQGKGYTF	TGCGCCAGCAGCCTAACCCCGGGACAGGGGAAAGGCTACACCTTC
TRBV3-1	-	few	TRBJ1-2	CASSRGGRDNYGYTF	TGTGCCAGCAGCAGGGGGGGAAGGGATAACTATGGCTACACCTTC
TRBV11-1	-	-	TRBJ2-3	CASSPTRGPDGATDTQYF	TGTGCCAGCAGCCCCACGAGAGGACCGGACGGAGCCACAGATACGCAGTATTTT
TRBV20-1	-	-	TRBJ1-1	CSARDQGYTEAFF	TGCAGTGCTAGAGATCAAGGGTACACTGAAGCTTTCTTT